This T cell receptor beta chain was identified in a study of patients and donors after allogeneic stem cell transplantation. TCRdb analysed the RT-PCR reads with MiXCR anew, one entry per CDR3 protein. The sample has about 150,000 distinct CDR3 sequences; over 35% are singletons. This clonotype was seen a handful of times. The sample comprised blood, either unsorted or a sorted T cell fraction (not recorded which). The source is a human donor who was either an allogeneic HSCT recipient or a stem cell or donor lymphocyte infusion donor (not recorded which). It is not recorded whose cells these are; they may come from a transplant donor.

Here the CDR3 DNA reads TGTGCCAGCAGCCAAGTGGGGGCTCGACAAGAGACCCAGTACTTC. Translation gives CASSQVGARQETQYF. The chain recombines TRBV3-1 with TRBJ2-5; a possible D gene is TRBD1 (6 bases). The CDR3 extends over 15 amino acids. The V end was cut by 1 base, the J end by 2 bases, with 11 bases between. The germline gives CDR1 LGHDT, CDR2 YNNKEL (reference sequence).